This T cell receptor beta chain was observed in a study of identical twins. Notes on the study in general: The study found that models underestimated out-of-frame TCR alpha sharing in monozygotic twins.

Concerning this clonotype itself: Its antigen is unknown.

One entry per CDR3 protein results from TCRdb running MiXCR on the 5' RACE reads. The sample has about 340,000 distinct CDR3 sequences, 8.5% to 10% seen once. From germline, CDR1 is LGHDT and CDR2 YNNKEL (reference sequence). Trimming at V came to 4 bases and at J to 4 bases, leaving 8 bases not matched to a gene. The CDR3 consists of 15 residues. Donors were all healthy Caucasians. This chain links TRBV3-1 with TRBJ2-7; TRBD2 matches 9 bases. This TCR came from a woman in her fifties or sixties in good health. The sequencing input was naive T cells sorted from blood. CDR3 bases: TGTGCCAGCAGCCCCCCGGGTAGCGGGAGTTACGAGCAGTACTTC. The encoded protein is CASSPPGSGSYEQYF.